Shown below are 22 T cell receptor beta chains from a single sample sequenced in a study of cytomegalovirus exposure and HLA in healthy donors. The primer mix had 60 Vbeta and 13 Jbeta primers. The table came from immunoSEQ multiplex PCR; TCRdb's copy has only in-frame clones and leaves some out. This sample's clone table lists about 120,000 clones. Sequenced: PBMCs. Every receptor here comes from a woman in her 40s in good health and CMV-seropositive.

The chain is built from TRBV7-3 and TRBJ2-7; maybe TRBD1 (5 bases). There are 15 residues in the CDR3. Germline V CDR1 and CDR2: SGHTA, FQGTGA. Trimming left V 0 bases short and J 5 bases short, with 14 bases between. The CDR3 DNA follows: TGTGCCAGCAGCTTAACTTCAGGGCCTATCAACGAGCAGTACTTC. As protein: CASSLTSGPINEQYF.

V usage is TRBV30 and J usage is TRBJ1-2; D gene unclear. From germline, CDR1 is GTSNPN and CDR2 SVGIG (reference sequence). This CDR3 is 13 amino acids long. The V end was cut by 3 bases, the J end by 2 bases, with 10 bases between. The CDR3 region is CAWSPGGNYGYTF. The CDR3 DNA is TGTGCCTGGAGCCCGGGAGGGAACTATGGCTACACCTTC.

The V and J genes are TRBV19 and TRBJ2-7; D uncertain. The CDR3 consists of 14 residues. Germline-derived CDR1 and CDR2 are LNHDA and SQIVND (reference sequence). Trimming took off 3 bases at V and 2 bases at J, with 11 bases between the two ends. The CDR3 DNA is TGTGCCAGTAGTATGAAGCGAGACCCCTACGAGCAGTACTTC. Translation gives CASSMKRDPYEQYF.

The gene calls are TRBV6-1 and TRBJ2-2, with D tentatively TRBD2 (6 bases). The CDR3 runs 13 residues. V was clipped by 6 bases and J by 7 bases, with 12 bases between them. Germline-derived CDR1 and CDR2 are MNHNS and SASEGT. The CDR3 protein is CASRAGKGGELFF. The CDR3, as DNA: TGTGCCAGCAGGGCGGGGAAGGGCGGGGAGCTGTTTTTT.

CDR3 in amino acids: CASSQRQVGANYGYTF. The CDR3 DNA reads TGTGCCAGCAGTCAAAGACAGGTCGGAGCTAACTATGGCTACACCTTC. The V gene is TRBV6-6, the J gene TRBJ1-2; TRBD1 might be the D (6 bases). The V gene's germline CDR1 is MNHNY and CDR2 SVGAGI (reference sequence). Trimming took 5 bases from V and 0 from J, leaving 16 bases between them. CDR3 size: 16 residues.

This rearrangement joins TRBV18 to TRBJ1-1; D perhaps matches TRBD1 (5 bases). Germline V gene data show CDR1 as KGHSH and CDR2 as LQKENI. V lost 6 bases and J lost 1, with 6 bases in between. This CDR3 has 12 amino acids. In nucleotides, the CDR3 is TGTGCCAGCTCTAGGGGGAACACTGAAGCTTTCTTT. It yields the protein CASSRGNTEAFF.

The genes are TRBV7-9 and TRBJ1-5; possibly TRBD1 for D (5 bases). V dropped 1 base and J dropped 7 bases, with 5 bases sitting between them. CDR3 size: 12 residues. Per germline, CDR1 SEHNR and CDR2 FQNEAQ (reference sequence). Written as DNA, the CDR3 is TGTGCCAGCAGCTTAGAGGGGCAGCCCCAGCATTTT. Its translation: CASSLEGQPQHF.

This chain connects TRBV15 to TRBJ2-2; a possible D gene is TRBD2 (5 bases). CDR3 length: 16 residues. The ends were cut back, 4 bases at V and 1 base at J, with 13 bases in the middle. The germline gives CDR1 LNHNV, CDR2 YYDKDF (reference sequence). This CDR3 is CATSTLAAENTGELFF. CDR3 nucleotide sequence: TGTGCCACCAGCACCTTGGCAGCGGAGAACACCGGGGAGCTGTTTTTT.

This chain joins TRBV10-3 and TRBJ2-3; 9 bases align to TRBD1. The CDR3 sequence is 16 residues long. With 3 bases clipped from V and 5 bases from J, the junction kept 9 bases outside the gene matches. The germline V gene has CDR1 ENHRY and CDR2 SYGVKD. The CDR3 nucleotides are TGTGCCATCAGTGATCTACAGGGGGCGGGGGTAGATACGCAGTATTTT. Amino acids: CAISDLQGAGVDTQYF.

Details on this clone: The sample contains more than one DNA sequence encoding this CDR3. Here the CDR3 reads CASSLAGETQYF. As DNA, the CDR3 is TGCGCCAGCAGCTTGGCCGGGGAGACCCAGTACTTC. This chain links TRBV5-1 with TRBJ2-5; D is unresolved. V lost 0 bases and J lost 5, with 5 bases in between. Germline CDR1 and CDR2: SGHRS and YFSETQ. The CDR3 loop spans 12 amino acids.

V and J are TRBV30 and TRBJ2-1; 12 nucleotides agree with TRBD2. Per the germline V gene, CDR1 is GTSNPN and CDR2 is SVGIG (reference sequence). The J segment lost 6 bases and the V segment lost 4 bases, leaving 22 bases of the junction unmatched. The CDR3 loop spans 20 amino acids. The CDR3 coding sequence is TGTGCCTGGACCCGACCGGGGGCTAGCGGGAGGGCCAGATTGTCCAATGAGCAGTTCTTC. Protein: CAWTRPGASGRARLSNEQFF.

The chain employs TRBV7-3 and TRBJ1-2; 7 bases match TRBD1. This CDR3 comprises 14 residues. V shed 0 bases, J shed 7 bases, and the junction held 5 bases outside the gene matches. The germline V gene has CDR1 SGHTA and CDR2 FQGTGA. The chain's CDR3 is CASSLTAGGGGYTF. As DNA, the CDR3 is TGTGCCAGCAGCTTAACGGCAGGGGGAGGTGGCTACACCTTC. Full variable domain (outside the CDR3, taken from reference TRBV7-3 and TRBJ1-2): GAGVSQTPSNKVTEKGKYVELRCDPISGHTALYWYRQSLGQGPEFLIYFQGTGAADDSGLPNDRFFAVRPEGSVSTLKIQRTERGDSAVYLCASSLTAGGGGYTFGSGTRLTVV.

The V and J genes are TRBV6-1 and TRBJ2-1; 11 positions match TRBD2. CDR1 MNHNS and CDR2 SASEGT come from the germline V gene. This CDR3 is built from 16 residues. The V gene end was trimmed by 3 bases and the J gene end by 4 bases; junction bases not matched to a gene: 5. The CDR3 protein is CASSEGRLAGYNEQFF. The CDR3 region has the DNA TGTGCCAGCAGTGAGGGCAGACTAGCGGGATACAATGAGCAGTTCTTC.

The genes are TRBV27 and TRBJ2-7, with 8 bases identical to TRBD2. V lost 5 bases, J lost 3 bases, and 3 bases stayed unmatched. CDR3 length: 13 residues. Germline CDR1 MNHEY, CDR2 SMNVEV (reference sequence). CDR3 in DNA: TGTGCCAGCAGTGTGACTAGCGACTACGAGCAGTACTTC. Translating it yields CASSVTSDYEQYF.

This rearrangement joins TRBV7-8 to TRBJ2-1; TRBD2 might be the D (6 bases). The CDR3 covers 19 residues. The V end lost 3 bases, the J end lost 0 bases, and 21 bases lay between the germline ends. The V gene's germline CDR1 is SGHVS and CDR2 FQNEAQ. As DNA, the CDR3 is TGTGCCAGCAGCTTGCGGGGAGGTCTGGCGATCAGCTCCTACAATGAGCAGTTCTTC. Translated, it gives CASSLRGGLAISSYNEQFF.

The chain links TRBV6-1 to TRBJ2-5; TRBD2 matches at 14 bases. J lost 7 bases, V lost 3 bases, and 7 bases had no gene match. Germline CDR1 and CDR2: MNHNS and SASEGT. The CDR3 is 16 amino acids. CDR3 bases: TGTGCCAGCAGTGAGAACCCCGGGACTAGCGGGAGGACCCAGTACTTC. Its translation is CASSENPGTSGRTQYF.

CDR3 bases: TGTGCCAGCAGCTTAAGTACTAGAGTCGATGAGCAGTTCTTC. This translates into CASSLSTRVDEQFF. J is TRBJ2-1 and V is TRBV11-2; D might be TRBD2 (5 bases). The CDR3 covers 14 residues. The germline CDR1 and CDR2 sequences are SGHAT and FQNNGV. Trimming took off 2 bases at V and 8 bases at J, with 13 bases between the two ends.

The genes are TRBV28 and TRBJ2-7; 8 nucleotides line up with TRBD2. V shed 3 bases and J 7 bases; nucleotides not matched to a gene: 8. The CDR3 has 14 residues. The germline gives CDR1 MDHEN, CDR2 SYDVKM. The CDR3 sequence: CASSFRLALKEQYF. DNA of the CDR3: TGTGCCAGCAGTTTTAGACTAGCGCTCAAAGAGCAGTACTTC.

The rearrangement uses TRBV6-5 and TRBJ2-5; D is perhaps TRBD1 (6 bases). The better agreement between TRBJ2-7 and the DNA end casts doubt on the J call. Germline CDR1 reads MNHEY; CDR2 reads SVGAGI. The CDR3 is 13 residues long. This CDR3 reads CASSYSQTGEQYF. Written as DNA, the CDR3 is TGTGCCAGCAGTTACTCACAGACAGGCGAGCAGTACTTC.

This chain joins TRBV28 and TRBJ2-7; possibly TRBD2 for D (5 bases). The CDR3 totals 20 residues. Germline values: CDR1 MDHEN, CDR2 SYDVKM. The ends were cut back, 5 bases at V and 4 bases at J, with 33 bases in the middle. CDR3: CASSPLVPGNPGRPRYEQYF. CDR3 nucleotides: TGTGCCAGCAGTCCCTTGGTACCAGGTAACCCGGGGAGACCGAGATACGAGCAGTACTTC. Supplemented by reference TRBV28 and TRBJ2-7, the full variable domain reads DVKVTQSSRYLVKRTGEKVFLECVQDMDHENMFWYRQDPGLGLRLIYFSYDVKMKEKGDIPEGYSVSREKKERFSLILESASTNQTSMYLCASSPLVPGNPGRPRYEQYFGPGTRLTVT.

V is TRBV18 and J is TRBJ2-2; no definite D call. The CDR3 consists of 15 residues. The germline gives CDR1 KGHSH, CDR2 LQKENI. Trimming shortened V by 6 bases and J by 1 base, and 12 bases separated the two germline ends. DNA for the CDR3: TGTGCCAGCTCGCGTGAAGTACTGAACACCGGGGAGCTGTTTTTT. Its translation is CASSREVLNTGELFF.

J is TRBJ2-7 and V is TRBV2; 14 bases line up with TRBD2. J lost 6 bases, V lost 4 bases, and 2 bases had no gene match. This CDR3 has 14 amino acids. CDR1 is SNHLY, CDR2 FYNNEI, per germline. The CDR3 DNA sequence: TGTGCCAGCAGTGGACTAGCGGGAGGGTCCGAGCAGTACTTC. This sequence encodes CASSGLAGGSEQYF. The whole variable domain, remainder taken from reference TRBV2 and TRBJ2-7, is EPEVTQTPSHQVTQMGQEVILRCVPISNHLYFYWYRQILGQKVEFLVSFYNNEISEKSEIFDDQFSVERPDGSNFTLKIRSTKLEDSAMYFCASSGLAGGSEQYFGPGTRLTVT.